The 14 T cell receptor beta chains presented below share a single source sample, sequenced in a study of beta chain features in type 1 diabetes. cDNA synthesis used the whole RNA isolate, giving expressed TCRB sequences. This table comes from immunoSEQ multiplex PCR, and its TCRdb copy is limited to in-frame clones, with some not included. There are 150,000 to 170,000 clones in the sample; about 7.3% occur only once, and less than 0.85% lies in the top ten. The sequencing sample was made of central memory CD4+ T cells from blood. Source of these receptors: a man aged 18 to 29 in good health.

This clone was detected only a few times. This chain links TRBV4-2 with TRBJ2-5; 8 nucleotides match TRBD2. This CDR3 has 16 amino acids. Germline CDR1 reads LGHNA; CDR2 reads YNFKEQ. V shed 4 bases and J 5 bases; nucleotides not matched to a gene: 12. The CDR3: CASSPVAGPTGETQYF. CDR3 DNA: TGTGCCAGCAGCCCTGTAGCGGGGCCGACCGGGGAGACCCAGTACTTC.

This clone showed up just a few times. This sequence joins TRBV7-2 and TRBJ2-2; perhaps TRBD2 as D (5 bases). The germline gives CDR1 SGHTA, CDR2 FQGNSA. The V gene lost 2 bases and the J gene lost 6 bases, with 16 bases spanning the gap. This CDR3 is built from 16 residues. CDR3: CASSLNGGSAPGELFF. The CDR3 nucleotides are TGTGCCAGCAGCTTAAATGGCGGTAGCGCGCCCGGGGAGCTGTTTTTT.

This clone was recorded a few times. The genes are TRBV2 and TRBJ1-2, with TRBD1 matching 10 bases. The CDR3 runs 14 residues. V lost 6 bases and J lost 6; bases outside the gene matches: 7. Looked up from germline, CDR1 is SNHLY and CDR2 is FYNNEI. CDR3 nucleotides: TGTGCCAGCAGGACCGGGACAGGGGAGCATGGCTACACCTTC. Protein: CASRTGTGEHGYTF.

This clone was observed many times. The chain has TRBV18 and TRBJ1-1; D not certain. The germline V and J ends were trimmed by 4 bases and 2 bases, with 8 bases remaining between them. Germline V gene data show CDR1 as KGHSH and CDR2 as LQKENI. The CDR3 totals 13 residues. The CDR3 loop reads CASSLGTNTEAFF. CDR3 in DNA: TGTGCCAGCTCACTTGGCACAAACACTGAAGCTTTCTTT.

This clone was seen a handful of times. The rearrangement joins TRBV5-1 to TRBJ2-7; D is uncertain. The CDR3 consists of 13 residues. V was clipped by 0 bases and J by 1 base, with 5 bases between them. Germline V CDR1 and CDR2: SGHRS, YFSETQ. CDR3 sequence reads: CASSLASSYEQYF. The CDR3 region has the DNA TGCGCCAGCAGCTTGGCCTCTTCCTACGAGCAGTACTTC.

The chain carries TRBV7-2 and TRBJ2-2, with D possibly matching TRBD1 (6 bases). Germline V gene data show CDR1 as SGHTA and CDR2 as FQGNSA. The CDR3 extends over 14 amino acids. V gave up 2 bases and J gave up 3 bases, with 7 bases separating them. The CDR3 DNA is TGTGCCAGCAGCTTATACAGGGACACCGGGGAGCTGTTTTTT. Its translation: CASSLYRDTGELFF.

The gene calls are TRBV11-2 and TRBJ1-1; D gene uncertain. The V end lost 0 bases, the J end lost 4 bases, and 6 bases lay between the germline ends. CDR1 is SGHAT, CDR2 FQNNGV, per germline. The CDR3 contains 13 residues. The CDR3: CASSLDSSTEAFF. The CDR3 DNA reads as TGTGCCAGCAGCTTAGACTCCAGCACTGAAGCTTTCTTT.

This chain joins TRBV6-5 and TRBJ2-3, with D possibly matching TRBD2 (6 bases). This CDR3 has 15 amino acids. The germline V and J ends were trimmed by 6 bases and 4 bases, with 17 bases remaining between them. Looked up from germline, CDR1 is MNHEY and CDR2 is SVGAGI. The CDR3 reads CASRSRRGLADTQYF. The CDR3 bases are TGTGCCAGCAGGTCGAGGCGGGGTCTTGCAGATACGCAGTATTTT.

Ten or more counts support this clone. The chain has TRBV28 and TRBJ1-4, with D uncertain. V dropped 7 bases and J dropped 0 bases, with 6 bases sitting between them. There are 13 residues in the CDR3. Germline-derived CDR1 and CDR2 are MDHEN and SYDVKM. As DNA, the CDR3 is TGTGCCAGCATAGCCGCAACTAATGAAAAACTGTTTTTT. It translates to CASIAATNEKLFF.

The CDR3 DNA reads as TGTGCCAGCAGTTTAGGGGACAGGGTTAACACCGGGGAGCTGTTTTTT. Amino acids: CASSLGDRVNTGELFF. This chain connects TRBV28 to TRBJ2-2; 9 nucleotides align to TRBD1. The germline V gene encodes CDR1 MDHEN and CDR2 SYDVKM. J lost 2 bases, V lost 2 bases, and 3 bases had no gene match. The CDR3 runs to 16 residues.

This clone showed up many times. This rearrangement joins TRBV18 to TRBJ1-5; 7 bases align to TRBD1. V shed 3 bases and J 12 bases; nucleotides not matched to a gene: 8. The CDR3 contains 13 residues. Germline V CDR1 and CDR2: KGHSH, LQKENI. DNA for the CDR3: TGTGCCAGCTCACCGACAAAGGGGGACAGCCAGCATTTT. Translated, it gives CASSPTKGDSQHF.

This clone was counted only a few times. The gene calls are TRBV9 and TRBJ1-2; no clear D gene. The CDR3 loop spans 15 amino acids. V dropped 2 bases and J dropped 2 bases, with 13 bases sitting between them. Germline V CDR1 and CDR2: SGDLS, YYNGEE. DNA of the CDR3: TGTGCCAGCAGCGTTACCCCCGGGTCCAACTATGGCTACACCTTC. Translated, it gives CASSVTPGSNYGYTF.

The chain couples TRBV19 to TRBJ1-5, with TRBD1 matching over 7 bases. Germline-derived CDR1 and CDR2 are LNHDA and SQIVND (reference sequence). The CDR3 contains 13 residues. The V gene end was trimmed by 3 bases and the J gene end by 6 bases; junction bases not matched to a gene: 2. CDR3 loop: CASSIDRAQPQHF. CDR3 DNA sequence: TGTGCCAGTAGTATCGACAGGGCTCAGCCCCAGCATTTT. The full variable domain, completed using reference TRBV19 and TRBJ1-5, is DGGITQSPKYLFRKEGQNVTLSCEQNLNHDAMYWYRQDPGQGLRLIYYSQIVNDFQKGDIAEGYSVSREKKESFPLTVTSAQKNPTAFYLCASSIDRAQPQHFGDGTRLSIL.

This clone was counted only a few times. Other DNA sequences within the sample encode an identical CDR3. The rearrangement uses TRBV7-2 and TRBJ2-2, with unresolved D. Per germline, CDR1 SGHTA and CDR2 FQGNSA. The CDR3 spans 13 residues. Trimming pared 5 bases from V and 4 bases from J, leaving 8 bases between. CDR3 sequence reads: CASSLPGTGELFF. The CDR3, as DNA: TGTGCCAGCAGCCTACCGGGCACCGGGGAGCTGTTTTTT.